The 19 T cell receptor beta chains given below trace back to one sample, sequenced in a study of blood T cells in healthy people across ages. The use of a sample-barcoded 5' primer and a J-beta primer mix characterized a second PCR of roughly 6 to 11 cycles. MiXCR, applied by TCRdb to the 5' RACE reads, yields one record per CDR3 protein. The data show more than 550,000 distinct CDR3 sequences, approximately 22% seen once. The sample was blood. These receptors originate from a man in his 70s in good health.

The sample holds a few counts of this clonotype. The V and J genes are TRBV18 and TRBJ2-1; D not certain. TRBJ2-5 explains the end of the DNA better; the J call may be wrong. This CDR3 comprises 13 residues. Germline CDR1 and CDR2: KGHSH and LQKENI. The CDR3 sequence: CASSQGMGETQYF. DNA for the CDR3: TGTGCCAGCTCACAGGGAATGGGAGAGACCCAGTACTTC.

The chain combines TRBV9 with TRBJ2-3, with D perhaps TRBD2 (5 bases). V gave up 3 bases and J gave up 10 bases, with 12 bases separating them. This CDR3 has 12 amino acids. Germline V lookup: CDR1 SGDLS, CDR2 YYNGEE. In DNA form, the CDR3 reads TGTGCCAGCAGCGGTATAGCGTTTCCGCAGTATTTT. Residues: CASSGIAFPQYF.

In DNA form, the CDR3 reads TGTGCCAGCAACCCCCTAGGGTTTTGGGAGCAGTTCTTC. Encoded protein: CASNPLGFWEQFF. The rearrangement uses TRBV9 and TRBJ2-1, with no clear D. CDR3 length: 13 amino acids. Germline loops: CDR1 SGDLS, CDR2 YYNGEE. V was clipped by 6 bases and J by 10 bases, with 17 bases between them.

This clonotype has a handful of counts. This chain links TRBV7-9 with TRBJ1-2; D unclear. Trimming left V 1 base short and J 8 bases short, with 11 bases between. This CDR3 has 13 amino acids. Looked up from germline, CDR1 is SEHNR and CDR2 is FQNEAQ (reference sequence). CDR3 DNA sequence: TGTGCCAGCAGCTTAGAGGTGGGAGGAGGCTACACCTTC. Protein sequence: CASSLEVGGGYTF.

J is TRBJ1-1 and V is TRBV7-8; possibly TRBD1 for D (5 bases). V was pared by 3 bases and J by 3 bases, with 11 bases between. Germline V gives CDR1 SGHVS, CDR2 FQNEAQ. The CDR3 is 14 residues long. The DNA for the CDR3 is TGTGCCAGCAGCTTTCGGGGAGGGGACACTGAAGCTTTCTTT. It is translated as CASSFRGGDTEAFF.

The genes are TRBV7-2 and TRBJ2-7; the match to TRBD2 covers 7 bases. Losses at the gene ends were 0 bases for V and 3 bases for J; bases not matched to a gene: 8. CDR1 SGHTA and CDR2 FQGNSA come from the germline V gene. This CDR3 is 16 amino acids long. CDR3 DNA sequence: TGTGCCAGCAGCTTAGCGAGGCTAGCGGAGGGCTACGAGCAGTACGTC. Translation gives CASSLARLAEGYEQYV.

This clonotype was seen once. The chain recombines TRBV4-1 with TRBJ2-3; D gene uncertain. The CDR3 consists of 15 residues. Germline lookup yields CDR1 MGHRA and CDR2 YSYEKL. Trimming pared 1 base from V and 4 bases from J, leaving 12 bases between. CDR3 nucleotide sequence: TGCGCCAGCAGCCAAGGTGGCCCCTCTCCAGATACGCAGTATTTT. Amino acid sequence: CASSQGGPSPDTQYF.

This clonotype came up a few times. Compared with germline, one end of the junction differs, possibly owing to a read error. V usage is TRBV29-1 and J usage is TRBJ1-2, with 8 bases matching TRBD1. Germline CDR1 is SQVTM and CDR2 is ANQGSEA. The CDR3 has 12 residues. CDR3 in DNA: TGCAGCGTCGACGTACTACCCGGACAGGGCGACTTC. Protein: CSVDVLPGQGDF.

This clonotype has just a few counts. V usage is TRBV4-3 and J usage is TRBJ1-2, with D maybe TRBD1 (5 bases). Germline values: CDR1 LGHNA, CDR2 YSLEER. This CDR3 comprises 13 residues. Trimming cost V 0 bases and J 8 bases, with 10 bases left between them. CDR3 bases: TGCGCCAGCAGCCAAGAGCTGGGACGGGGCTACACCTTC. Translating gives CASSQELGRGYTF.

The gene calls are TRBV5-1 and TRBJ1-2; 7 bases match TRBD1. V lost 3 bases and J lost 8; bases outside the gene matches: 13. From germline, CDR1 is SGHRS and CDR2 YFSETQ. The CDR3 is 15 amino acids. The CDR3 region has the DNA TGCGCCAGCAGCTCTCACCGGGACAGCCCCATAGGCTACACCTTC. Translated, it gives CASSSHRDSPIGYTF. Filled out from reference TRBV5-1 and TRBJ1-2, the complete variable domain reads KAGVTQTPRYLIKTRGQQVTLSCSPISGHRSVSWYQQTPGQGLQFLFEYFSETQRNKGNFPGRFSGRQFSNSRSEMNVSTLELGDSALYLCASSSHRDSPIGYTFGSGTRLTVV.

This clonotype was seen a single time. The J gene is TRBJ1-4, the V gene TRBV25-1; TRBD1 is a possible D gene (6 bases). In germline, CDR1 is MGHDK, CDR2 SYGVNS. The V end was cut by 4 bases, the J end by 3 bases, with 9 bases between. The CDR3 is made up of 14 amino acids. The DNA of the CDR3 is TGTGCCAGCAGTGCAACAGGGTCTAATGAAAAACTGTTTTTT. Translating gives CASSATGSNEKLFF.

To note about this clonotype: The junction departs from the called germline gene at one end, perhaps through a read error. The chain employs TRBV20-1 and TRBJ2-5, with 8 bases identical to TRBD2. The length of the CDR3 is 15 residues. In germline, CDR1 is DFQATT, CDR2 SNEGSKA (reference sequence). The DNA of the CDR3 is TGCAGTGCTAGAGATCGGGAGGGCCCCCTCTACGAGCAGCACTTC. Protein product: CSARDREGPLYEQHF.

The V gene is TRBV15, the J gene TRBJ2-1; no reliable D call. The CDR3 spans 14 residues. Trimming took off 0 bases at V and 0 bases at J, with 3 bases between the two ends. Germline values: CDR1 LNHNV, CDR2 YYDKDF (reference sequence). Here the CDR3 reads CATSRDLSYNEQFF. The CDR3 nucleotides read TGTGCCACCAGCAGAGACCTCTCCTACAATGAGCAGTTCTTC.

This clonotype came up a few times. This chain uses TRBV3-1 with TRBJ2-5; no definite D call. CDR3 size: 15 residues. Germline loops: CDR1 LGHDT, CDR2 YNNKEL (reference sequence). Trimming left V 0 bases short and J 5 bases short, with 13 bases between. The CDR3 region has the DNA TGTGCCAGCAGCCAAGATCAAGTTCTGGGGGAGACCCAGTACTTC. Residues: CASSQDQVLGETQYF.

This clonotype was seen a handful of times. The chain uses TRBV29-1 and TRBJ2-7; D might be TRBD2 (6 bases). Germline CDR1 is SQVTM and CDR2 is ANQGSEA. Trimming removed 6 bases at V and 7 bases at J, with 16 bases between. CDR3 length: 12 residues. The CDR3 reads CSVGSGPKEQYF. The CDR3, as DNA: TGCAGCGTCGGGAGCGGGCCGAAGGAGCAGTACTTC.

V is TRBV7-2 and J is TRBJ2-7; 10 bases line up with TRBD2. This CDR3 comprises 13 residues. Germline CDR1 is SGHTA and CDR2 is FQGNSA. The DNA for the CDR3 is TGTGCCAGCAGCCTTAGCGGGAGGTACGAGCAGCACGTC. It specifies CASSLSGRYEQHV.

Regarding this clonotype: A clone one base away is much larger, so this may be a read error. This chain connects TRBV6-6 to TRBJ2-3, with TRBD2 matching 9 bases. This CDR3 has 16 amino acids. In germline, CDR1 is MNHNY, CDR2 SVGAGI (reference sequence). Trimming removed 5 bases from V and 10 bases from J; junction bases left unmatched: 16. DNA for the CDR3: TGTGCCAGCAGTCATTGCGGGAGGGCCTCCCTGTTTCCGCAGTATTTT. It translates to CASSHCGRASLFPQYF.

V usage is TRBV20-1 and J usage is TRBJ2-7; a weak D match, TRBD2 (5 bases). Germline values: CDR1 DFQATT, CDR2 SNEGSKA (reference sequence). The CDR3 length is 15 residues. Trimming pared 0 bases from V and 1 base from J, leaving 13 bases between. The CDR3 sequence is CSARDGSGPSYEQYV. The CDR3 coding sequence is TGCAGTGCTAGAGATGGGAGCGGTCCTTCCTACGAGCAGTACGTC.

This chain joins TRBV20-1 and TRBJ2-1, with TRBD2 matching over 14 bases. CDR1 DFQATT and CDR2 SNEGSKA come from the germline V gene (reference sequence). Trimming cost V 5 bases and J 8 bases; bases outside gene matches: 8. The CDR3 is 15 amino acids. CDR3 in amino acids: CSALPGLAGVYEQFF. CDR3 nucleotides: TGCAGTGCTTTACCGGGACTAGCGGGAGTCTATGAGCAGTTCTTC.